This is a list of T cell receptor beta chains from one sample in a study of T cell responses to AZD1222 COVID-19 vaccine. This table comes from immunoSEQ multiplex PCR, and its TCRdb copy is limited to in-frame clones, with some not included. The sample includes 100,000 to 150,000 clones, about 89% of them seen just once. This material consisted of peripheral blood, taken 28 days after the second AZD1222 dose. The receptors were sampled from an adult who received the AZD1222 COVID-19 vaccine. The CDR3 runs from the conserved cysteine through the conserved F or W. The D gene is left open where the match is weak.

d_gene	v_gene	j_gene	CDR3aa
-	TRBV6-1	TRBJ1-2	CASSEVGQSYGYTF
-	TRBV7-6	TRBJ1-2	CASSLALRGRNIYGYTF
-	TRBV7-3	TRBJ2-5	CASSASQTETQYF
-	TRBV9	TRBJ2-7	CASSPATPYEQYF
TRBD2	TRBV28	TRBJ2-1	CASSSRTSGMDNEQFF
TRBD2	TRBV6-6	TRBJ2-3	CASSPTSGQDTQYF
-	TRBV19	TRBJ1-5	CASSIEVGGSNQPQHF
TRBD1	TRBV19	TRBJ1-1	CASRPRQGAIGTEAFF
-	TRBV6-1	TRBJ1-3	CASSEQGNSGNTIYF
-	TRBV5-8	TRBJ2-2	CASSFMGFRDRNTGELFF
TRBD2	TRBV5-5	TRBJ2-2	CASSLVPAGAETGELFF
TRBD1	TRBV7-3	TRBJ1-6	CASSQGTGNSPLHF
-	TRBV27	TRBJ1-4	CASSFLHRDPARHEKLFF
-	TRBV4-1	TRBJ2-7	CASSSRIDYEQYF
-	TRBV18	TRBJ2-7	CASSPIQANSYEQYF
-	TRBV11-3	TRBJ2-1	CASTHADEQFF